Presented here are 9 T cell receptor beta chains from one specimen sequenced in a study of CD8 T cells in ankylosing spondylitis. Study-wide results and limits: Under 10 highly homologous variants formed a TCR beta motif that appeared characteristic of ankylosing spondylitis blood.

What these receptors recognize is not known. MiXCR was run by TCRdb on the 5' RACE reads, yielding one entry per CDR3 protein. Found here are hundreds of thousands of distinct CDR3 sequences, roughly 10% of them singletons; the top ten hold approximately 0.51%. The sequenced sample consisted of blood, either unsorted or a sorted T cell fraction (not recorded which). The receptors derive from a male donor with ankylosing spondylitis.

The V call is TRBV4-2, the J call TRBJ2-1; TRBD2 is a possible D gene (5 bases). CDR1 LGHNA and CDR2 YNFKEQ come from the germline V gene. The CDR3 extends over 13 amino acids. Trimming cost V 2 bases and J 3 bases, with 5 bases left between them. In DNA form, the CDR3 reads TGTGCCAGCAGCCAACGGGACTACAATGAGCAGTTCTTC. Its translation is CASSQRDYNEQFF.

This clonotype was counted only a few times. The rearrangement uses TRBV9 and TRBJ2-3, with 13 positions matching TRBD2. Trimming removed 3 bases from V and 9 bases from J; junction bases left unmatched: 7. The CDR3 runs to 15 residues. Germline V gene lookup returns CDR1 SGDLS and CDR2 YYNGEE. The chain's CDR3 is CASSATSGGPRTQYF. In DNA, the CDR3 is TGTGCCAGCAGCGCGACTAGCGGGGGGCCGAGAACGCAGTATTTT.

The rearrangement joins TRBV5-1 to TRBJ1-4; unclear D gene. CDR1 SGHRS and CDR2 YFSETQ come from the germline V gene. Trimming took 4 bases from V and 4 from J, leaving 8 bases between them. The CDR3 is 13 amino acids. The CDR3 loop is CASSPSINEKLFF. CDR3 bases: TGCGCCAGCAGCCCCTCGATTAATGAAAAACTGTTTTTT.

The V call is TRBV29-1, the J call TRBJ1-2; 7 bases are shared with TRBD1. The CDR3 length is 15 residues. CDR1 is SQVTM and CDR2 is ANQGSEA in the germline V gene. J lost 4 bases, V lost 0 bases, and 8 bases had no gene match. The CDR3 sequence is CSVEDDREWAYGYTF. CDR3 coding DNA: TGCAGCGTTGAAGATGACAGGGAGTGGGCCTATGGCTACACCTTC.

The sample holds many counts of this clonotype. The chain uses TRBV29-1 and TRBJ2-3; a weak D match, TRBD2 (6 bases). The V end lost 2 bases, the J end lost 2 bases, and 14 bases lay between the germline ends. The CDR3 is made up of 15 amino acids. Germline V gene sequence: CDR1 SQVTM, CDR2 ANQGSEA. For the CDR3, the DNA is TGCAGCGTTGAATCGGGGGACCTCTACACAGATACGCAGTATTTT. Protein product: CSVESGDLYTDTQYF.

This clonotype was seen a single time. V is TRBV11-1 and J is TRBJ2-7, with 8 bases aligning to TRBD1. V shed 4 bases, J shed 7 bases, and the junction held 9 bases outside the gene matches. This CDR3 region has 14 residues. Germline CDR1 reads SGHAT; CDR2 reads FQDESV (reference sequence). CDR3 loop: CASSSPQGAREQYF. The CDR3 DNA follows: TGTGCCAGCAGCTCCCCGCAGGGGGCGCGTGAGCAGTACTTC. The whole variable domain, remainder taken from reference TRBV11-1 and TRBJ2-7, is EAEVAQSPRYKITEKSQAVAFWCDPISGHATLYWYRQILGQGPELLVQFQDESVVDDSQLPKDRFSAERLKGVDSTLKIQPAELGDSAMYLCASSSPQGAREQYFGPGTRLTVT.

A few counts support this clonotype. This sequence joins TRBV29-1 and TRBJ2-6; D uncertain. Germline assignment: CDR1 SQVTM and CDR2 ANQGSEA. V was pared by 4 bases and J by 3 bases, with 1 base between. There are 11 residues in the CDR3. The CDR3 protein is CSVVGANVLTF. DNA of the CDR3: TGCAGCGTTGTTGGGGCCAACGTCCTGACTTTC.

This rearrangement joins TRBV20-1 to TRBJ2-3; no reliable D call. Trimming pared 3 bases from V and 2 bases from J, leaving 12 bases between. The germline V gene has CDR1 DFQATT and CDR2 SNEGSKA (reference sequence). The CDR3 is 14 residues long. The chain's CDR3 is CSARFAPHTDTQYF. The CDR3 coding sequence is TGCAGTGCTAGGTTTGCACCCCACACAGATACGCAGTATTTT.

This clonotype was seen a few times. This rearrangement joins TRBV4-3 to TRBJ2-1; perhaps TRBD2 as D (5 bases). CDR1 is LGHNA and CDR2 is YSLEER in the germline V gene. The CDR3 contains 14 residues. V shed 0 bases and J shed 8 bases, with 11 bases lying between them. CDR3 coding DNA: TGCGCCAGCAGCCAAGATAGGTCGAGGGATGAGCAGTTCTTC. It codes for CASSQDRSRDEQFF.